This T cell receptor (beta chain) was retrieved from a study of shared clonotypes between healthy human individuals. Study conclusions and caveats: Estimated richness was generally greater in naive than memory subsets. Rarefaction indicated that sorted-subset sequencing remained incomplete although depth was large. The naive CD4 repertoires of a handful of donors were compared, and around 5% of clonotypes were shared.

CD8 memory cells included CD45RO+ cells plus CCR7-negative CD45RA+ TemRA cells. Here immunoSEQ multiplex PCR was the method, and the copy in TCRdb shows in-frame clones only, minus some. Counted here are approximately 100,000 clones, under 70% occurring once; the ten biggest clones make up roughly 23%. Note on this clone: Antigen: not known.

The length of the CDR3 is 15 residues. Trimming cost V 3 bases and J 4 bases; bases outside gene matches: 7. The germline gives CDR1 LNHDA, CDR2 SQIVND (reference sequence). V gene TRBV19 combines with J gene TRBJ2-3; TRBD1 matches 7 bases. The receptor comes from a woman aged 30 to 39 in good health. Sequenced sample: memory CD8+ T cells sorted from blood. Sample subset: CD45RO+ cells pooled with CCR7-negative TemRA cells. For the CDR3, the DNA is TGTGCCAGTAGTATTCAAAGGGGGCAAGCAGATACGCAGTATTTT. It encodes CASSIQRGQADTQYF.